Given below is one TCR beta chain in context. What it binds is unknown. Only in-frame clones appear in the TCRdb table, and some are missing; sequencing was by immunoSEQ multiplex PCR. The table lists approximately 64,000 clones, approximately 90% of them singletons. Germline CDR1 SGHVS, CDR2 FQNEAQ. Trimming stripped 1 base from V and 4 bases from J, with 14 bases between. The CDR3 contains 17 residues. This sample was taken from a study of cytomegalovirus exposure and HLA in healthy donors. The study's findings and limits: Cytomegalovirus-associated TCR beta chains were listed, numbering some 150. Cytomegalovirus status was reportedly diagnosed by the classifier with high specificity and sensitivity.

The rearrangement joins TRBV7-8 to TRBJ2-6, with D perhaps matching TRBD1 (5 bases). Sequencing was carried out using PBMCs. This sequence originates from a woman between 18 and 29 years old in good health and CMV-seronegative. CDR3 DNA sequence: TGTGCCAGCAGCTTAGGAGGTGGGGCGTACGGGGCCAACGTCCTGACTTTC. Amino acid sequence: CASSLGGGAYGANVLTF.